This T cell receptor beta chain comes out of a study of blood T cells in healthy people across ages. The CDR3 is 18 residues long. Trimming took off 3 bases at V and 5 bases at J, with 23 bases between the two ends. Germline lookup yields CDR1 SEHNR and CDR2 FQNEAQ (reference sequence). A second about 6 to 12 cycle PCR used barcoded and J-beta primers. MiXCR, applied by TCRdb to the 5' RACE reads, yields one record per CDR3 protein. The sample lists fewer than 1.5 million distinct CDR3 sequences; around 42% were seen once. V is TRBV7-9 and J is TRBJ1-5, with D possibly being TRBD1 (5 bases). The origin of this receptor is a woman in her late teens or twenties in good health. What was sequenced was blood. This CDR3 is CASSFHPHATATDQPQHF. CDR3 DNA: TGTGCCAGCAGCTTTCACCCGCACGCCACCGCGACAGATCAGCCCCAGCATTTT.